These T cell receptor beta chains were read from a single sample in a study of cytomegalovirus exposure and HLA in healthy donors. Clones were sequenced by immunoSEQ multiplex PCR, and TCRdb holds only the in-frame ones, with some missing. This sample has approximately 290,000 clones, with around 80% found just once. The sequenced sample was PBMCs. The receptors were sampled from a girl aged 2-9 years in good health and CMV-seronegative. The CDR3 runs from the conserved cysteine through the conserved F or W. Each record gives: CDR3 length, D gene, J gene, clone size, V gene, CDR3 protein, CDR3 DNA. D genes are given only for firm matches. Clone sizes are given selectively: once, few, many, or a class where the clone is expanded.

cdr3_length: 12; d_call: TRBD2; j_call: TRBJ2-1; clone_size: -; v_call: TRBV27; cdr3_aa: CASGGGAHEQFF; cdr3_nt: TGTGCCAGCGGCGGGGGGGCCCATGAGCAGTTCTTC
cdr3_length: 16; d_call: -; j_call: TRBJ1-5; clone_size: -; v_call: TRBV28; cdr3_aa: CASSLWTRPSNQPQHF; cdr3_nt: TGTGCCAGCAGTTTATGGACGCGGCCTAGCAATCAGCCCCAGCATTTT
cdr3_length: 15; d_call: TRBD1; j_call: TRBJ2-2; clone_size: -; v_call: TRBV9; cdr3_aa: CASSDRDRGFGELFF; cdr3_nt: TGTGCCAGCAGCGACCGGGACAGGGGTTTCGGGGAGCTGTTTTTT
cdr3_length: 13; d_call: -; j_call: TRBJ1-2; clone_size: few; v_call: TRBV19; cdr3_aa: CASTPRREAGYTF; cdr3_nt: TGTGCCAGTACCCCAAGAAGGGAGGCTGGCTACACCTTC
cdr3_length: 15; d_call: -; j_call: TRBJ2-7; clone_size: -; v_call: TRBV28; cdr3_aa: CASSLEGVGSYEQYF; cdr3_nt: TGTGCCAGCAGCTTAGAAGGGGTAGGGTCCTACGAGCAGTACTTC
cdr3_length: 15; d_call: -; j_call: TRBJ1-2; clone_size: -; v_call: TRBV7-9; cdr3_aa: CASSQPHRDTYGYTF; cdr3_nt: TGTGCCAGCAGCCAACCTCACCGGGACACCTATGGCTACACCTTC
cdr3_length: 13; d_call: -; j_call: TRBJ2-1; clone_size: -; v_call: TRBV7-3; cdr3_aa: CASSSPQNNEQFF; cdr3_nt: TGTGCCAGCAGCTCACCCCAGAACAATGAGCAGTTCTTC
cdr3_length: 15; d_call: TRBD2; j_call: TRBJ2-7; clone_size: -; v_call: TRBV9; cdr3_aa: CASSVGTSGYYEQYF; cdr3_nt: TGTGCCAGCAGCGTAGGGACTAGCGGGTACTACGAGCAGTACTTC
cdr3_length: 17; d_call: TRBD2; j_call: TRBJ2-2; clone_size: once; v_call: TRBV7-2; cdr3_aa: CARPGLAGSGNTGELFF; cdr3_nt: TGTGCGAGACCGGGACTAGCGGGAAGTGGGAACACCGGGGAGCTGTTTTTT
cdr3_length: 15; d_call: TRBD2; j_call: TRBJ2-3; clone_size: once; v_call: TRBV10-3; cdr3_aa: CAINLAEHNRDTQYF; cdr3_nt: TGTGCCATCAATCTAGCGGAACACAATAGGGATACGCAGTATTTT
cdr3_length: 16; d_call: TRBD2; j_call: TRBJ2-5; clone_size: -; v_call: TRBV11-2; cdr3_aa: CASSFGLRGLQETQYF; cdr3_nt: TGTGCCAGCAGCTTTGGTCTCCGGGGACTACAAGAGACCCAGTACTTC
cdr3_length: 12; d_call: -; j_call: TRBJ2-1; clone_size: few; v_call: TRBV27; cdr3_aa: CAAGTGFNEQFF; cdr3_nt: TGTGCCGCAGGTACAGGGTTCAATGAGCAGTTCTTC
cdr3_length: 14; d_call: -; j_call: TRBJ1-4; clone_size: few; v_call: TRBV19; cdr3_aa: CASSIGLTNEKLFF; cdr3_nt: TGTGCCAGTAGTATCGGACTTACTAATGAAAAACTGTTTTTT
cdr3_length: 14; d_call: -; j_call: TRBJ2-6; clone_size: -; v_call: TRBV2; cdr3_aa: CATPDWSGANVLTF; cdr3_nt: TGTGCCACCCCAGATTGGTCTGGGGCCAACGTCCTGACTTTC
cdr3_length: 15; d_call: TRBD1; j_call: TRBJ1-2; clone_size: once; v_call: TRBV29-1; cdr3_aa: CSDRTQGVRGYGYTF; cdr3_nt: TGCAGCGACCGTACGCAGGGGGTAAGGGGCTATGGCTACACCTTC
cdr3_length: 13; d_call: -; j_call: TRBJ1-1; clone_size: -; v_call: TRBV10-2; cdr3_aa: CATLSLNNTEAFF; cdr3_nt: TGCGCCACCTTAAGTCTAAACAACACTGAAGCTTTCTTT
cdr3_length: 17; d_call: -; j_call: TRBJ1-4; clone_size: once; v_call: TRBV19; cdr3_aa: CASSGWGFGSPNEKLFF; cdr3_nt: TGTGCCAGTAGTGGGTGGGGCTTTGGTTCCCCTAATGAAAAACTGTTTTTT
cdr3_length: 17; d_call: TRBD1; j_call: TRBJ1-6; clone_size: -; v_call: TRBV2; cdr3_aa: CASSGGRGQSYNSPLHF; cdr3_nt: TGTGCCAGCAGTGGCGGGAGGGGGCAATCCTATAATTCACCCCTCCACTTT
cdr3_length: 14; d_call: -; j_call: TRBJ2-7; clone_size: -; v_call: TRBV7-9; cdr3_aa: CASSLGGGGYEQYF; cdr3_nt: TGTGCCAGCAGCTTAGGGGGAGGGGGCTACGAGCAGTACTTC
cdr3_length: 17; d_call: TRBD1; j_call: TRBJ2-3; clone_size: -; v_call: TRBV7-9; cdr3_aa: CASSYWDRVRATDTQYF; cdr3_nt: TGTGCCAGCAGCTATTGGGACAGGGTGAGGGCCACAGATACGCAGTATTTT
cdr3_length: 14; d_call: TRBD2; j_call: TRBJ2-3; clone_size: -; v_call: TRBV11-2; cdr3_aa: CASSGLAFSDTQYF; cdr3_nt: TGTGCCAGCAGCGGACTAGCGTTTTCAGATACGCAGTATTTT
cdr3_length: 15; d_call: TRBD2; j_call: TRBJ2-3; clone_size: -; v_call: TRBV7-9; cdr3_aa: CASRQTSGSTDTQYF; cdr3_nt: TGTGCCAGCAGACAGACTAGCGGAAGCACAGATACGCAGTATTTT
cdr3_length: 12; d_call: -; j_call: TRBJ1-5; clone_size: -; v_call: TRBV19; cdr3_aa: CASSIEAGPQHF; cdr3_nt: TGTGCCAGTAGTATAGAGGCGGGGCCCCAGCATTTT
cdr3_length: 13; d_call: -; j_call: TRBJ2-7; clone_size: -; v_call: TRBV5-8; cdr3_aa: CASSRTDRHEQYF; cdr3_nt: TGTGCCAGTTCCAGGACTGATAGGCACGAGCAGTACTTC
cdr3_length: 15; d_call: TRBD1; j_call: TRBJ1-5; clone_size: -; v_call: TRBV13; cdr3_aa: CASSLGTGADQPQHF; cdr3_nt: TGTGCCAGCAGCTTAGGGACAGGGGCTGATCAGCCCCAGCATTTT
cdr3_length: 15; d_call: -; j_call: TRBJ2-7; clone_size: -; v_call: TRBV19; cdr3_aa: CASTPGVASSYEQYF; cdr3_nt: TGTGCCAGTACCCCCGGAGTGGCTAGCTCCTACGAGCAGTACTTC
cdr3_length: 14; d_call: -; j_call: TRBJ2-7; clone_size: once; v_call: TRBV6-5; cdr3_aa: CASSLRTADYEQYF; cdr3_nt: TGTGCCAGCTCGCTTCGGACAGCCGACTACGAGCAGTACTTC
cdr3_length: 15; d_call: TRBD2; j_call: TRBJ2-1; clone_size: once; v_call: TRBV6-5; cdr3_aa: CASSYSAGAHNEQFF; cdr3_nt: TGTGCCAGCAGTTACTCAGCGGGGGCCCACAATGAGCAGTTCTTC
cdr3_length: 16; d_call: -; j_call: TRBJ2-1; clone_size: few; v_call: TRBV11-2; cdr3_aa: CASSLEVTPRYNEQFF; cdr3_nt: TGTGCCAGCAGCTTAGAGGTTACACCTAGGTACAATGAGCAGTTCTTC
cdr3_length: 12; d_call: -; j_call: TRBJ2-3; clone_size: -; v_call: TRBV28; cdr3_aa: CASSFTLRTQYF; cdr3_nt: TGTGCCAGCAGTTTTACTCTGCGTACGCAGTATTTT
cdr3_length: 13; d_call: -; j_call: TRBJ1-1; clone_size: few; v_call: TRBV6-1; cdr3_aa: CASSETGNTEAFF; cdr3_nt: TGTGCCAGCAGTGAAACAGGGAACACTGAAGCTTTCTTT
cdr3_length: 14; d_call: -; j_call: TRBJ2-3; clone_size: few; v_call: TRBV28; cdr3_aa: CASSSGGSTDTQYF; cdr3_nt: TGTGCCAGCTCGAGCGGAGGAAGCACAGATACGCAGTATTTT
cdr3_length: 18; d_call: TRBD2; j_call: TRBJ2-3; clone_size: -; v_call: TRBV7-9; cdr3_aa: CSSSSNQLAGDSTDTQYF; cdr3_nt: TGTTCCAGCAGCTCTAACCAACTAGCGGGGGATAGCACAGATACGCAGTATTTT
cdr3_length: 18; d_call: -; j_call: TRBJ2-3; clone_size: -; v_call: TRBV7-6; cdr3_aa: CASSLGRGGGTSRNTQYF; cdr3_nt: TGTGCCAGCAGCTTAGGCCGAGGTGGAGGAACTAGTCGTAATACGCAGTATTTT